This T cell receptor (beta chain) emerged from a study of T cell repertoires in cytomegalovirus infection. CDR1 is MNHEY, CDR2 SVGEGT, per germline. The CDR3 totals 17 residues. V gave up 8 bases and J gave up 3 bases, with 23 bases separating them. TCRdb processed the reads anew with MiXCR; each CDR3 protein has one entry. The sample lists approximately 320,000 distinct CDR3 sequences, over 7.5% occurring once. Material for sequencing was PBMCs. The clonotype was recovered from a human donor in good health (CMV status not recorded). Some clones in this sample may be carry-over from other donors' samples. J is TRBJ1-5 and V is TRBV6-2 or TRBV6-3, with TRBD1 as a possible D gene (6 bases). The CDR3 DNA reads as TGTGCCAGCGGCTTTAAGAGGGGGGCAGGGAACAATCAGCCCCAGCATTTT. Encoded protein: CASGFKRGAGNNQPQHF.